A selection of T cell receptor beta chains follows, all from one sample in a study of PD-1 blockade in classical Hodgkin lymphoma. The repertoire was sequenced with immunoSEQ multiplex PCR; TCRdb's copy has only in-frame clones and lacks some. The sample holds 95,000 to 100,000 clones; around 89% are singletons and the top ten take around 6.6%. Source: peripheral blood mononuclear cells (PBMCs), taken before the second cycle of nivolumab. The receptors were gathered from a human donor with classical Hodgkin lymphoma. Both conserved end residues are part of each CDR3.

TRBV4-2	TRBJ2-3	CASSHEPGTITDTQYF
TRBV11-3	TRBJ2-7	CASSLESGPTYEQYF
TRBV11-3	TRBJ1-4	CASSSLANEKLFF
TRBV11-2	TRBJ2-2	CASSLDLLINTGELFF
TRBV30	TRBJ2-1	CACLAGGSYNEQFF
TRBV11-2	TRBJ1-1	CASSLGSPRGAFF
TRBV7-8	TRBJ2-6	CASSFRVGSGANVLTF
TRBV30	TRBJ1-6	CATHRAGRSPLHF
TRBV4-1	TRBJ2-3	CASSPGDTQYF
TRBV5-6	NA	CASSLGMTDTYEQYF
TRBV19	TRBJ1-6	CATPDQRGFNSPLHF
TRBV30	TRBJ2-3	CAWSQPSGGADTQYF
TRBV27	TRBJ2-7	CASSLSPGTLLYEQYF
TRBV12-5	TRBJ1-2	CASGLVAGIVSDGVLRAF
TRBV6-4	TRBJ1-2	CASSENLNYGYTF
TRBV4-2	TRBJ1-2	CASRGTAIGGYTF
TRBV7-2	TRBJ2-3	CASSLSSHAGDTQYF
TRBV13	TRBJ1-6	CASSLGRRSSYNSPLHF
TRBV19	TRBJ2-1	CASSMARANEQFF
TRBV19	TRBJ2-3	CATAGGRAGTDTQYF
TRBV6-1	TRBJ2-7	CASSEWGQIYEQYF
TRBV27	TRBJ2-3	CASSLFGLAGVLF
TRBV14	TRBJ2-7	CASSQISPGQTSYEQYF
TRBV2	TRBJ2-1	CASSEAGGEQFF